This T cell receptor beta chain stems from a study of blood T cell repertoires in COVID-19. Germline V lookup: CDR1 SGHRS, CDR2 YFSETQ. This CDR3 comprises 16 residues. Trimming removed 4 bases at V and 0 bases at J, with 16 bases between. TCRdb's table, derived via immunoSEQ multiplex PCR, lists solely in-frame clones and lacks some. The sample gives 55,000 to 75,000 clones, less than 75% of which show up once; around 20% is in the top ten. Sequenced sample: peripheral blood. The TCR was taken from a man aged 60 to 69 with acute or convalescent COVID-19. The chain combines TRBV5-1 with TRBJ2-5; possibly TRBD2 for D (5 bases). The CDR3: CASSLEGYKYQETQYF. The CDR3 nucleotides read TGCGCCAGCAGCCTCGAGGGCTACAAATACCAAGAGACCCAGTACTTC.